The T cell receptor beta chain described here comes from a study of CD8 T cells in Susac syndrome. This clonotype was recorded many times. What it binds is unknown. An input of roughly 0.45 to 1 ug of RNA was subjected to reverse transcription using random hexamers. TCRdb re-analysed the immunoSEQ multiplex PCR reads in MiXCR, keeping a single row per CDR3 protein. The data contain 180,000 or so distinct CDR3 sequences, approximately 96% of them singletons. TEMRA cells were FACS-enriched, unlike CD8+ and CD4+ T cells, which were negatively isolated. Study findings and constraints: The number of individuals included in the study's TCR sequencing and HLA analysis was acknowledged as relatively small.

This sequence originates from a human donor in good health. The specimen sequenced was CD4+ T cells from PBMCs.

The CDR3 coding sequence is TGTGCCAGCAGTTACGGAGAGACCCAGTACTTC. Translated: CASSYGETQYF. The genes are TRBV6-2 or TRBV6-3 and TRBJ2-5; D is unclear. Germline values: CDR1 MNHEY, CDR2 SVGEGT. V lost 2 bases and J lost 4, with 2 bases in between. CDR3 length: 11 amino acids.